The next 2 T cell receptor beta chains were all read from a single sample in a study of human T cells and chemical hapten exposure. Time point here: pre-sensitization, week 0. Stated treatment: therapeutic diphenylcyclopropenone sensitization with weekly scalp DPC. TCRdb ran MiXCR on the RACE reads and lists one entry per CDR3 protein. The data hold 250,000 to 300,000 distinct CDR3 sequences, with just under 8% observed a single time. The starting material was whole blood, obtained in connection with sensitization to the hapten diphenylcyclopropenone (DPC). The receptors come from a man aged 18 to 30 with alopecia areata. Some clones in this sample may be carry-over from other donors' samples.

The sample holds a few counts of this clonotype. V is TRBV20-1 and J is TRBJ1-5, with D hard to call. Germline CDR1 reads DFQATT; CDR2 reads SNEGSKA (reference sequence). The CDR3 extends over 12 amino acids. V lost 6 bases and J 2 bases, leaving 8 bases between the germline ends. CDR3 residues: CSANRGNQPQHF. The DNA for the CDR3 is TGCAGTGCCAATAGGGGCAATCAGCCCCAGCATTTT.

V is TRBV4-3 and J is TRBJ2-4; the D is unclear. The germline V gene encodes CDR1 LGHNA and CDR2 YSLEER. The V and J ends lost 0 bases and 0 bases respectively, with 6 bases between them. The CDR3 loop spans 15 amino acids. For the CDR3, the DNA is TGCGCCAGCAGCCAAGACCCACTAGCCAAAAACATTCAGTACTTC. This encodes CASSQDPLAKNIQYF.